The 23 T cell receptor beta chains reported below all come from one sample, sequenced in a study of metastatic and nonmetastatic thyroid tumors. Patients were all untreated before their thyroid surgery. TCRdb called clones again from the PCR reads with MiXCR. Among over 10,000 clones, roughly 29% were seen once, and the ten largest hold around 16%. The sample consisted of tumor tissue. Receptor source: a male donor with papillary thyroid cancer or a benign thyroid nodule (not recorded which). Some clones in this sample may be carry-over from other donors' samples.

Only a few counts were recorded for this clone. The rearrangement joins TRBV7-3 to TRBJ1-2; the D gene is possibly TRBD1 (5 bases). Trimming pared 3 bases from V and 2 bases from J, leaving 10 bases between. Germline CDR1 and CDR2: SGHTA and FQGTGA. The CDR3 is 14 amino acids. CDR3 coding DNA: TGTGCCAGCAGCTTGGGGGAAGGGAACTATGGCTACACCTTC. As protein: CASSLGEGNYGYTF.

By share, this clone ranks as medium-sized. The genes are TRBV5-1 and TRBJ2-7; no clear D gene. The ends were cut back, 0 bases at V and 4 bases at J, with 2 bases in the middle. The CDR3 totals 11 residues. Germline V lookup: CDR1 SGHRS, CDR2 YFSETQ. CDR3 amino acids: CASSLGYEQYF. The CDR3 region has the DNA TGCGCCAGCAGCTTGGGTTACGAGCAGTACTTC.

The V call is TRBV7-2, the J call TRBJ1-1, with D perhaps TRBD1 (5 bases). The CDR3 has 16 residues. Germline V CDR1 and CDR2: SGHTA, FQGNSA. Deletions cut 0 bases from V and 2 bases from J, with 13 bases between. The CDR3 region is CASSLAIRQFNTEAFF. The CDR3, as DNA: TGTGCCAGCAGCTTAGCGATCCGACAGTTCAACACTGAAGCTTTCTTT.

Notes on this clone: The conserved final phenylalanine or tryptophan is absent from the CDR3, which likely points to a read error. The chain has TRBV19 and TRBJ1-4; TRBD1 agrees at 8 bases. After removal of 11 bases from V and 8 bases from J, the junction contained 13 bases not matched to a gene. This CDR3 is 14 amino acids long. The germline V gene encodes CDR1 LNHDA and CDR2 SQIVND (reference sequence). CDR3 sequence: CALLGQVLREKLFL. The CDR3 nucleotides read TGTGCCCTTTTGGGACAGGTTTTGAGAGAAAAACTGTTTTTA.

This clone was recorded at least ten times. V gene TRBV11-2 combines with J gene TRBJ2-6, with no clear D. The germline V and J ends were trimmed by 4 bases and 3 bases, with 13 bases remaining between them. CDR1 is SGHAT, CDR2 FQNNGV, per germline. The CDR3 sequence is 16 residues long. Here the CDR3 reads CASSSLTPRGANVLTF. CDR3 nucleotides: TGTGCCAGCAGCTCCTTGACTCCTCGTGGGGCCAACGTCCTGACTTTC.

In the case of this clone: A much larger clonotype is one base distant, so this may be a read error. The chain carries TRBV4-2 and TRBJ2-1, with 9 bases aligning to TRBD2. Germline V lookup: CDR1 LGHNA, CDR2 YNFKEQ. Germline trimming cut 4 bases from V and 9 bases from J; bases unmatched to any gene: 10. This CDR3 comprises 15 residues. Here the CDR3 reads CASSLTRGGAAEQFF. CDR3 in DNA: TGTGCCAGCAGCCTTACTCGCGGGGGGGCGGCTGAGCAGTTCTTC.

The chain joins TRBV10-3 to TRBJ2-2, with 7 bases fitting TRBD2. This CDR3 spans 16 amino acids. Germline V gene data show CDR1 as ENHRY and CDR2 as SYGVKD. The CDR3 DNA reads TGTGAGAGCCTCAATCTCGGGACTACCCAGACCGGGGAGCTGTTTTTT. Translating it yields CESLNLGTTQTGELFF.

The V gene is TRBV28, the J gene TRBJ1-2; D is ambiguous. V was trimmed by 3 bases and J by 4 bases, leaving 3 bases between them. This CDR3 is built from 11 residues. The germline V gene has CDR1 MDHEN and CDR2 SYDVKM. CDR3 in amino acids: CASSFGYGYTF. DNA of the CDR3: TGTGCCAGCAGTTTTGGCTATGGCTACACCTTC.

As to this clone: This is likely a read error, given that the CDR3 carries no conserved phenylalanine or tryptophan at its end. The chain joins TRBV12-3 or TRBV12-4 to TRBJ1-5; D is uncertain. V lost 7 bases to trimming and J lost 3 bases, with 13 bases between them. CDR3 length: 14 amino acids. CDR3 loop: CASNLMGPNQPQHV. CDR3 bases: TGTGCCAGCAACCTTATGGGCCCCAATCAGCCCCAGCATGTT.

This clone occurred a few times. This CDR3 reads CASQREDGNTIYF. CDR3 bases: TGTGCCAGTCAGAGGGAGGACGGAAACACCATATATTTT. This chain uses TRBV6-1 with TRBJ1-3; no firm D call. CDR3 length: 13 residues. Trimming removed 9 bases at V and 4 bases at J, with 13 bases between. Germline CDR1 is MNHNS and CDR2 is SASEGT.

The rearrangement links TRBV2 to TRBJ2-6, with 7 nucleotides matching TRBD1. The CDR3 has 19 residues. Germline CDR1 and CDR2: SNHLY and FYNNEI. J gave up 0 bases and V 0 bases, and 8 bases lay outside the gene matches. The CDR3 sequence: CASSEASTGITSGANVLTF. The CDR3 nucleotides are TGTGCCAGCAGTGAAGCCTCGACAGGGATCACCTCTGGGGCCAACGTCCTGACTTTC.

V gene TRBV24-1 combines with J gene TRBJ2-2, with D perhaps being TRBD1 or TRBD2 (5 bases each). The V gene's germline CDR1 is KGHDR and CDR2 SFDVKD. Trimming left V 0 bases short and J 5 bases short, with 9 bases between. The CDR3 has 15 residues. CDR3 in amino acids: CATSDLTWGTGELFF. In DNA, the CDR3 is TGTGCCACCAGTGATTTGACTTGGGGGACCGGGGAGCTGTTTTTT.

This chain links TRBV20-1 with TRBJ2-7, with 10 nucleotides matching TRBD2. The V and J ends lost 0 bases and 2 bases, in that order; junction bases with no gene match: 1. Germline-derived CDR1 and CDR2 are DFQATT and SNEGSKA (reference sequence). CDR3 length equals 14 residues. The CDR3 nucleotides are TGCAGTGCTAGAGACAGCGGGAGGGCCTACGAGCAGTACTTC. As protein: CSARDSGRAYEQYF.

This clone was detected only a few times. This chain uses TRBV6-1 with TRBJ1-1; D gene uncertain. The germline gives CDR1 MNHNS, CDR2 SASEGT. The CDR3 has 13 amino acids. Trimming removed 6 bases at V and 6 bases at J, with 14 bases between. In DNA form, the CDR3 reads TGTGCCAGCAGGTCCGACACCCTCTCTGAAGCTTTCTTT. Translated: CASRSDTLSEAFF.

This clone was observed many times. The CDR3 coding sequence is TGCAGCGTCACAGGGGAAGAGACCCAGTACTTC. Encoded protein: CSVTGEETQYF. The rearrangement links TRBV29-1 to TRBJ2-5, with TRBD1 matching over 7 bases. V was pared by 6 bases and J by 3 bases, with 1 base of the junction left unmatched. The CDR3 consists of 11 residues. Per germline, CDR1 SQVTM and CDR2 ANQGSEA.

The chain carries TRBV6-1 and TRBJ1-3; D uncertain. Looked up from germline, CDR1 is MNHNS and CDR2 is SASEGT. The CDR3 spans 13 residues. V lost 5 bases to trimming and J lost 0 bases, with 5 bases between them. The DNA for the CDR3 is TGTGCCAGCAGTATCCCCTCTGGAAACACCATATATTTT. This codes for CASSIPSGNTIYF.

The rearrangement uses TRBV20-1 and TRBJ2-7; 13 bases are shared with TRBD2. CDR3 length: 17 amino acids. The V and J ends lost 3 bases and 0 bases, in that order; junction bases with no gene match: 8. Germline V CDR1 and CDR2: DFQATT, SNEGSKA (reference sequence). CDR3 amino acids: CSASGLAGAASSYEQYF. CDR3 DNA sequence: TGCAGTGCTAGCGGACTAGCGGGGGCCGCTAGCTCCTACGAGCAGTACTTC.

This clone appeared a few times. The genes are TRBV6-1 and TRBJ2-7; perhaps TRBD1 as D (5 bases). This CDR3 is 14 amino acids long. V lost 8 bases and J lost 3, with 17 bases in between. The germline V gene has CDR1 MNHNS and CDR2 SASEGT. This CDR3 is CASSSLIGVYEQYF. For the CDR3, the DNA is TGTGCCAGCTCCTCCCTTATAGGGGTCTACGAGCAGTACTTC.

The CDR3 nucleotides read TGTGCCAGCAGCCCCTTTTTTGGGGAGCAGTACTTC. Amino acids: CASSPFFGEQYF. The rearrangement links TRBV7-2 to TRBJ2-7; no firm D call. CDR1 and CDR2 from the germline V gene are SGHTA and FQGNSA. Trimming left V 5 bases short and J 7 bases short, with 12 bases between. The CDR3 is 12 residues long.

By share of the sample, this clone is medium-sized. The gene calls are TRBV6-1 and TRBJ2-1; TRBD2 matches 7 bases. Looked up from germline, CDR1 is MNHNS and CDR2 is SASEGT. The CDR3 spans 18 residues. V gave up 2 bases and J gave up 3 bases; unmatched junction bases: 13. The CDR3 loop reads CASSELIWVLADYNEQFF. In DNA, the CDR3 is TGTGCCAGCAGTGAATTAATCTGGGTGCTAGCGGACTACAATGAGCAGTTCTTC.

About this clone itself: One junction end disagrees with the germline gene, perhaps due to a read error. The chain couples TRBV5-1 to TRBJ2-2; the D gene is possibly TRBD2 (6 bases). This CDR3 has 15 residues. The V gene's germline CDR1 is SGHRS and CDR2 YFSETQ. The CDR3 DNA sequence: TGCGCCAGCAGCTTGGGACTAGGTAACACCGGGGAGCTGCTTTTT. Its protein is CASSLGLGNTGELLF. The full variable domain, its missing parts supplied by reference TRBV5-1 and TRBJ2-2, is KAGVTQTPRYLIKTRGQQVTLSCSPISGHRSVSWYQQTPGQGLQFLFEYFSETQRNKGNFPGRFSGRQFSNSRSEMNVSTLELGDSALYLCASSLGLGNTGELLFGEGSRLTVL.

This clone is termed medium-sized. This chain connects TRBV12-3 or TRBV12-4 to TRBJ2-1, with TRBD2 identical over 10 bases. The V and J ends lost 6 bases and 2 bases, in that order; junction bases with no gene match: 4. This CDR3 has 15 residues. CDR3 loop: CASRPGLATYNEQFF. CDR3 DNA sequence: TGTGCCAGCAGACCGGGACTAGCGACCTACAATGAGCAGTTCTTC.

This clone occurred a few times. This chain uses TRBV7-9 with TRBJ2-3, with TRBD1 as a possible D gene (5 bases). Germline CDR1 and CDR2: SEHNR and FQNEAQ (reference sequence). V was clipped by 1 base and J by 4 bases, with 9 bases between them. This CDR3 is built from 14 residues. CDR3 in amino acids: CASSLEGWADTQYF. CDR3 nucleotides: TGTGCCAGCAGCTTAGAGGGGTGGGCAGATACGCAGTATTTT.